Described below is a single TCR beta chain sequence and its context. Antigen unknown. The record originates from a study of tumor and adjacent non-tumor tissue in lung cancer. As for the study in general: Each sample yielded 4 million to 5 million productive TCRbeta reads on average.

General study results and limits: Normal lung showed higher cumulative top 100 clone frequency than tumor. Compared with tumor, normal lung showed significantly lower TCR diversity.

A modified ARM-PCR protocol with three rounds of nested PCR amplified TCRbeta. TCRdb re-called the multiplex PCR reads with MiXCR, one entry per CDR3 protein. The repertoire holds 40,000 to 55,000 distinct CDR3 sequences, with just under 75% as singletons. No cell sorting was done before RNA was extracted from the tissue. The normal lung tissue was taken more than 3 cm from the tumor edge. CDR1 and CDR2 from the germline V gene are SGHAT and FQNNGV. The CDR3 is 13 amino acids. The TCR was taken from a woman aged 60-75 years with non-small cell lung cancer. The V call is TRBV11-2, the J call TRBJ1-1; D gene ambiguous. Specimen: distant non-tumor lung tissue. This CDR3 reads CASCRTQNTEAFF. CDR3 in DNA: TGTGCTAGCTGCAGGACCCAGAACACTGAAGCTTTCTTT.